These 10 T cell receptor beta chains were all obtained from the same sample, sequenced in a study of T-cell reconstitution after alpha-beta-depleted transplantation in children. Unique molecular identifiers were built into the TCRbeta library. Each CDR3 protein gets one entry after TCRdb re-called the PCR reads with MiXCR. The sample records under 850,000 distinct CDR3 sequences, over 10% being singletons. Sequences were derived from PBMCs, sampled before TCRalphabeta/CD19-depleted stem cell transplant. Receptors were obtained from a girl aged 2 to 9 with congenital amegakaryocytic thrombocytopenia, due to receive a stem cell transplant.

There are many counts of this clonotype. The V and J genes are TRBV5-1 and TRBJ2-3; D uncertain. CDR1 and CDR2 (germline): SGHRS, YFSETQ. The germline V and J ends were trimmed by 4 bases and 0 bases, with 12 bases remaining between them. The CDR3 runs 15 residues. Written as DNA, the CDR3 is TGCGCCAGCAGCCCTTTGCTGCCTAGCACAGATACGCAGTATTTT. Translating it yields CASSPLLPSTDTQYF.

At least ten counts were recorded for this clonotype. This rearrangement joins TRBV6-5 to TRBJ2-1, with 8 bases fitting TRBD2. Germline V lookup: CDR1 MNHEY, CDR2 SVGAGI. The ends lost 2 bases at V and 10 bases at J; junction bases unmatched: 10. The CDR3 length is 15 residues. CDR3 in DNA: TGTGCCAGCAGTTACGAGCGGGAGACCCTTGGGGAGCAGTTCTTC. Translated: CASSYERETLGEQFF.

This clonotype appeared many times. The chain's CDR3 is CASSLGRLSSYEQYF. The DNA for the CDR3 is TGTGCCAGCAGCTTAGGGCGACTCAGCTCCTACGAGCAGTACTTC. The rearrangement joins TRBV11-2 to TRBJ2-7; D ambiguous. The CDR3 consists of 15 residues. V was shortened by 1 base and J by 0 bases, with 10 bases between the two germline ends. The V gene's germline CDR1 is SGHAT and CDR2 FQNNGV. Full variable domain (outside the CDR3, taken from reference TRBV11-2 and TRBJ2-7): EAGVAQSPRYKIIEKRQSVAFWCNPISGHATLYWYQQILGQGPKLLIQFQNNGVVDDSQLPKDRFSAERLKGVDSTLKIQPAKLEDSAVYLCASSLGRLSSYEQYFGPGTRLTVT.

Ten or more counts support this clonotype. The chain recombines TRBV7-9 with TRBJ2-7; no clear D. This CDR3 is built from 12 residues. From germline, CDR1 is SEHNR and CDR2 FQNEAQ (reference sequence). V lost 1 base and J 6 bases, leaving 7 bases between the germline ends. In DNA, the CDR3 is TGTGCCAGCAGCTTAGAGAAAATCGAGCAGTACTTC. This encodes CASSLEKIEQYF.

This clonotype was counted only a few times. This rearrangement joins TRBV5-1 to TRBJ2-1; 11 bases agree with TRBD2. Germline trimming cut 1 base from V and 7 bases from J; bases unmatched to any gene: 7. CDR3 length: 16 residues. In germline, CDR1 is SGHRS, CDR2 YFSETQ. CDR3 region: CASSLTSGGPTNEQFF. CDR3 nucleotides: TGCGCCAGCAGCTTGACTAGCGGGGGCCCCACAAATGAGCAGTTCTTC.

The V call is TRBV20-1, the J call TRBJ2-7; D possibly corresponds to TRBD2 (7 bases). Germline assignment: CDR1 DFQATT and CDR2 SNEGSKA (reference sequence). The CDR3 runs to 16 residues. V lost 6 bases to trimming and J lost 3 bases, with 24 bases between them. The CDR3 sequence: CSALGGGLAEIYEQYF. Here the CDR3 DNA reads TGCAGTGCCTTAGGAGGGGGGCTAGCGGAAATCTACGAGCAGTACTTC.

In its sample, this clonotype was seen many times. CDR3 loop: CASRSPASSYEQYF. Written as DNA, the CDR3 is TGCGCCAGCAGGTCGCCCGCTAGCTCCTACGAGCAGTACTTC. The rearrangement links TRBV5-1 to TRBJ2-7; D remains unclear. Trimming shortened V by 5 bases and J by 0 bases, and 12 bases separated the two germline ends. Per germline, CDR1 SGHRS and CDR2 YFSETQ. CDR3 length: 14 amino acids.

CDR3 region: CASKPSSGSYEQYF. CDR3 sequence (DNA): TGCGCCAGCAAACCAAGTAGCGGCTCCTACGAGCAGTACTTC. The chain uses TRBV5-1 and TRBJ2-7; D is possibly TRBD2 (6 bases). CDR1 and CDR2 (germline): SGHRS, YFSETQ. The CDR3 length is 14 residues. V lost 6 bases, J lost 0 bases, and 13 bases lay in between.

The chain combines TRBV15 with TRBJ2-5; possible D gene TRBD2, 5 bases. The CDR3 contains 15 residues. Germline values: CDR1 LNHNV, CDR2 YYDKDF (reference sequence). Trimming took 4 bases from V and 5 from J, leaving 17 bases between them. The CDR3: CATSISGKGWETQYF. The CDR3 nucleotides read TGTGCCACCAGCATCTCGGGGAAAGGTTGGGAGACCCAGTACTTC.

CDR3 protein: CSASFGVPSTDTQYF. The CDR3 DNA sequence: TGCAGTGCTAGTTTTGGTGTTCCTAGCACAGATACGCAGTATTTT. The chain uses TRBV20-1 and TRBJ2-3, with unresolved D. V was pared by 3 bases and J by 0 bases, with 13 bases between. Germline-derived CDR1 and CDR2 are DFQATT and SNEGSKA (reference sequence). The CDR3 covers 15 residues.